This passage covers 8 T cell receptor beta chains from one sample sequenced in a study of blood T cell repertoires in COVID-19. Clones were read by immunoSEQ multiplex PCR, and TCRdb kept only the in-frame ones, dropping some. Among fewer than 300,000 clones listed, over 75% were seen once. Sample: peripheral blood. The receptors were gathered from a young man with active or convalescent COVID-19.

The chain couples TRBV5-5 to TRBJ2-7; 7 bases align to TRBD1. The length of the CDR3 is 14 residues. Trimming removed 4 bases from V and 2 bases from J; junction bases left unmatched: 6. The V gene's germline CDR1 is SGHKS and CDR2 YYEKEE (reference sequence). The CDR3 is CASSIRDRPYEQYF. The DNA for the CDR3 is TGTGCCAGCAGCATCCGGGACAGACCCTACGAGCAGTACTTC.

The chain employs TRBV5-6 and TRBJ1-6; D perhaps matches TRBD1 (6 bases). With 4 bases removed from V and 2 bases from J, the gap between germline ends came to 16 bases. The CDR3 spans 17 residues. Germline V lookup: CDR1 SGHDT, CDR2 YYEEEE. In nucleotides, the CDR3 is TGTGCCAGCAGCGTGTACCCACAGGGCCCCTATAATTCACCCCTCCACTTT. This encodes CASSVYPQGPYNSPLHF.

J is TRBJ1-4 and V is TRBV5-1; TRBD1 matches at 12 bases. Germline CDR1 is SGHRS and CDR2 is YFSETQ. The CDR3 runs 16 residues. J lost 7 bases, V lost 2 bases, and 6 bases had no gene match. The chain's CDR3 is CASSFGDRGRVEKLFF. As DNA, the CDR3 is TGCGCCAGCAGCTTCGGGGACAGGGGGCGTGTTGAAAAACTGTTTTTT.

CDR3 residues: CASSTSTGREQFF. In nucleotides, the CDR3 is TGTGCCAGCAGCACCTCGACAGGGCGGGAGCAGTTCTTC. This chain joins TRBV11-2 and TRBJ2-1, with 7 bases aligning to TRBD1. The CDR3 covers 13 residues. Germline CDR1 SGHAT, CDR2 FQNNGV. Trimming at V came to 5 bases and at J to 10 bases, leaving 8 bases not matched to a gene.

The chain links TRBV4-1 to TRBJ1-1; 8 bases map to TRBD1. Germline assignment: CDR1 MGHRA and CDR2 YSYEKL. V was pared by 3 bases and J by 0 bases, with 3 bases of the junction left unmatched. CDR3 length: 15 residues. CDR3 sequence (DNA): TGCGCCAGCAGCCAGGAACAGGGGGTGAACACTGAAGCTTTCTTT. Translated, it gives CASSQEQGVNTEAFF.

V gene TRBV5-8 combines with J gene TRBJ2-2, with D perhaps TRBD1 (6 bases). The CDR3 consists of 16 residues. The V end lost 4 bases, the J end lost 2 bases, and 15 bases lay between the germline ends. Germline lookup yields CDR1 SGHTS and CDR2 YDEGEE. Here the CDR3 reads CASSLGQRENTGELFF. CDR3 DNA sequence: TGTGCCAGCAGCCTCGGACAGAGGGAAAACACCGGGGAGCTGTTTTTT.

Here the CDR3 DNA reads TGTGCCGGCGGGACAGAAAGTATAGATACGCAGTATTTT. It is translated as CAGGTESIDTQYF. The chain employs TRBV7-9 and TRBJ2-3, with D possibly being TRBD1 (7 bases). V shed 11 bases and J shed 5 bases, with 17 bases lying between them. Looked up from germline, CDR1 is SEHNR and CDR2 is FQNEAQ (reference sequence). There are 13 residues in the CDR3.

This chain links TRBV6-5 with TRBJ1-5; D is unresolved. V lost 4 bases to trimming and J lost 4 bases, with 11 bases between them. Germline V CDR1 and CDR2: MNHEY, SVGAGI. This CDR3 is 14 amino acids long. In DNA, the CDR3 is TGTGCCAGCAGTTTTGGCAGAACAAATCAGCCCCAGCATTTT. This translates into CASSFGRTNQPQHF.